The 23 T cell receptor beta chains reported below all come from one sample, sequenced in a study of blood T cell repertoires in COVID-19. Assay: immunoSEQ multiplex PCR; the TCRdb copy retains only in-frame clones and omits some. The repertoire includes over 150,000 clones, about 87% of them detected once, and around 3.9% sits in the top ten. Sequencing used peripheral blood. These receptors came from a woman between 55 and 75 years old who had recovered from COVID-19.

This chain uses TRBV3-1 (or the pseudogene TRBV3-2) with TRBJ1-1; TRBD1 matches 10 bases. This CDR3 is 16 amino acids long. Germline values: CDR1 LGHDT, CDR2 YNNKEL (reference sequence). The junction had 13 bases not matched to a gene; V was cut back by 5 bases and J by 7 bases. The DNA of the CDR3 is TGTGCCAGCAGCTCAGTCCCGGGACAGGGGAATCATGAAGCTTTCTTT. This gives the protein CASSSVPGQGNHEAFF.

The V call is TRBV3-1 (or the pseudogene TRBV3-2), the J call TRBJ1-2; D ambiguous. V gave up 0 bases and J gave up 8 bases, with 16 bases separating them. In germline, CDR1 is LGHDT, CDR2 YNNKEL (reference sequence). The CDR3 extends over 15 amino acids. Here the CDR3 reads CASSQDRLSVGGYTF. The DNA for the CDR3 is TGTGCCAGCAGCCAAGACAGGCTCTCTGTCGGAGGCTACACCTTC.

The V and J genes are TRBV28 and TRBJ1-2; D ambiguous. V was clipped by 8 bases and J by 3 bases, with 10 bases between them. The CDR3 covers 12 residues. Germline CDR1 is MDHEN and CDR2 is SYDVKM. The CDR3 sequence is CASFKLDYGYTF. The DNA for the CDR3 is TGTGCCAGCTTCAAATTAGACTATGGCTACACCTTC.

The V gene is TRBV5-1, the J gene TRBJ1-1, with 8 bases matching TRBD1. The CDR3 sequence is 13 residues long. V shed 7 bases, J shed 1 base, and the junction held 3 bases outside the gene matches. CDR1 and CDR2 (germline): SGHRS, YFSETQ. CDR3 sequence (DNA): TGCGCCAGCGGAGACAGGGGGAACACTGAAGCTTTCTTT. Amino acid sequence: CASGDRGNTEAFF.

V gene TRBV5-1 combines with J gene TRBJ2-7, with 8 bases fitting TRBD1. The CDR3 runs 15 residues. Germline V gene lookup returns CDR1 SGHRS and CDR2 YFSETQ. The V and J ends lost 4 bases and 3 bases, in that order; junction bases with no gene match: 9. The CDR3 loop is CASSPPRTGNYEQYF. CDR3 DNA sequence: TGCGCCAGCAGCCCTCCTAGGACAGGGAACTACGAGCAGTACTTC.

This clone was seen only once. The genes are TRBV24-1 and TRBJ2-1, with 8 bases that match TRBD2. Per germline, CDR1 KGHDR and CDR2 SFDVKD. The CDR3 loop spans 16 amino acids. V lost 1 base, J lost 6 bases, and 7 bases stayed unmatched. CDR3 nucleotides: TGTGCCACCAGTGATTTTGGACGGGGGGGGATCAATGAGCAGTTCTTC. Amino acids: CATSDFGRGGINEQFF.

The gene calls are TRBV4-1 and TRBJ2-1; 11 nucleotides agree with TRBD2. The CDR3 has 15 residues. The ends lost 3 bases at V and 7 bases at J; junction bases unmatched: 5. The germline V gene has CDR1 MGHRA and CDR2 YSYEKL. CDR3 amino acids: CASSQPGTSGNEQFF. In nucleotides, the CDR3 is TGCGCCAGCAGCCAGCCCGGGACTAGCGGAAATGAGCAGTTCTTC.

The chain is built from TRBV12-3 or TRBV12-4 and TRBJ1-5, with D hard to call. CDR3 size: 13 residues. Trimming cost V 3 bases and J 4 bases, with 7 bases left between them. Here the CDR3 reads CASSFTMNQPQHF. The DNA for the CDR3 is TGTGCCAGCAGTTTTACTATGAATCAGCCCCAGCATTTT.

The chain uses TRBV7-2 and TRBJ2-1; tentatively, D is TRBD2 (7 bases). Germline V CDR1 and CDR2: SGHTA, FQGNSA. The CDR3 spans 15 residues. V shed 6 bases and J shed 0 bases, with 12 bases lying between them. CDR3 in amino acids: CASSPRGGSYNEQFF. CDR3 in DNA: TGTGCCAGCAGTCCAAGGGGGGGCTCCTACAATGAGCAGTTCTTC.

The rearrangement uses TRBV29-1 and TRBJ2-2; 8 bases agree with TRBD1. The trim removed 3 bases at V and 4 bases at J, leaving 7 bases unmatched. This CDR3 comprises 15 residues. Germline assignment: CDR1 SQVTM and CDR2 ANQGSEA. The CDR3 coding sequence is TGCAGCGTTGATGGAGGACAGGGATTCACCGGGGAGCTGTTTTTT. Amino acids: CSVDGGQGFTGELFF.

This rearrangement joins TRBV5-1 to TRBJ1-1, with a weak D call TRBD1 (5 bases). Trimming shortened V by 0 bases and J by 7 bases, and 10 bases separated the two germline ends. The CDR3 has 13 residues. Germline-derived CDR1 and CDR2 are SGHRS and YFSETQ. CDR3 in DNA: TGCGCCAGCAGCTTGGGGCAGCAGGGTGAAGCTTTCTTT. This codes for CASSLGQQGEAFF.

The chain has TRBV10-3 and TRBJ1-1; TRBD1 aligns across 7 bases. Germline CDR1 and CDR2: ENHRY and SYGVKD. The CDR3 is 13 amino acids. V lost 10 bases to trimming and J lost 2 bases; unmatched junction nucleotides: 7. The CDR3 DNA reads TGTGCCACAGAGGGACAGTCAAACACTGAAGCTTTCTTT. This translates into CATEGQSNTEAFF.

This chain joins TRBV3-1 (or the pseudogene TRBV3-2) and TRBJ2-3; D is undetermined. This CDR3 comprises 16 residues. Germline CDR1 LGHDT, CDR2 YNNKEL (reference sequence). The V and J ends lost 4 bases and 1 base respectively, with 15 bases between them. CDR3 protein: CASSPRALRGTDTQYF. In DNA, the CDR3 is TGTGCCAGCAGCCCGCGAGCCTTACGAGGCACAGATACGCAGTATTTT.

This clone occurred a few times. V gene TRBV27 combines with J gene TRBJ1-1; no definite D call. With 8 bases removed from V and 2 bases from J, the gap between germline ends came to 27 bases. The CDR3 has 18 residues. Germline V gene data show CDR1 as MNHEY and CDR2 as SMNVEV (reference sequence). CDR3 sequence (DNA): TGTGCCAGCTTAGGAAAAAGGTTCAGGTTTTCCCTAAACACTGAAGCTTTCTTT. It is translated as CASLGKRFRFSLNTEAFF.

V gene TRBV2 combines with J gene TRBJ1-1; no reliable D call. V was shortened by 3 bases and J by 8 bases, with 7 bases between the two germline ends. The CDR3 is made up of 11 amino acids. CDR1 and CDR2 (germline): SNHLY, FYNNEI. The CDR3 nucleotides read TGTGCCAGCAGTGAGGCGGGAGAAGCTTTCTTT. Protein: CASSEAGEAFF.

The genes are TRBV29-1 and TRBJ2-7; tentative D call: TRBD1 (5 bases). The CDR3 has 15 amino acids. The V and J ends lost 4 bases and 2 bases respectively, with 18 bases between them. CDR1 is SQVTM and CDR2 is ANQGSEA in the germline V gene. Written as DNA, the CDR3 is TGCAGCGTTGCGGCGAAGTGGGGCCAGCCCTACGAGCAGTACTTC. Encoded protein: CSVAAKWGQPYEQYF.

The V gene is TRBV5-3, the J gene TRBJ2-7, with TRBD2 matching over 9 bases. TRBV5-3 is an ORF for which the function is uncertain. Trimming cost V 1 base and J 5 bases; bases outside gene matches: 7. The CDR3 has 15 residues. CDR3 nucleotides: TGTGCCAGAAGCTTGAAGGGACTAGCCGGTAACGAGCAGTACTTC. This codes for CARSLKGLAGNEQYF.

CDR3 in DNA: TGCAGCGCCGGGGACTCCCTGGATTCACCCCTCCACTTT. This gives the protein CSAGDSLDSPLHF. V and J are TRBV29-1 and TRBJ1-6; a weak D match, TRBD1 (5 bases). The CDR3 consists of 13 residues. Deletions cut 7 bases from V and 8 bases from J, with 15 bases between. Germline-derived CDR1 and CDR2 are SQVTM and ANQGSEA.

V is TRBV12-3 or TRBV12-4 and J is TRBJ1-4; D gene uncertain. The CDR3 sequence is 12 residues long. Trimming took 6 bases from V and 6 from J, leaving 8 bases between them. The CDR3 nucleotides are TGTGCCAGCAGGCTGGGCGATGAAAAACTGTTTTTT. This translates into CASRLGDEKLFF.

The chain combines TRBV19 with TRBJ1-5; the match to TRBD1 covers 12 bases. CDR3 length equals 15 residues. After removal of 9 bases from V and 7 bases from J, the junction contained 10 bases not matched to a gene. CDR1 LNHDA and CDR2 SQIVND come from the germline V gene (reference sequence). This CDR3 is CASSGTGGAGQPQHF. In nucleotides, the CDR3 is TGTGCCAGCTCCGGGACAGGGGGCGCGGGGCAGCCCCAGCATTTT.

This clone came up a few times. V usage is TRBV4-1 and J usage is TRBJ2-2, with D possibly TRBD2 on 6 matching bases. The V gene's germline CDR1 is MGHRA and CDR2 YSYEKL. Trimming took 3 bases from V and 0 from J, leaving 14 bases between them. The CDR3 consists of 17 residues. CDR3: CASSQPPGTANTGELFF. CDR3 bases: TGCGCCAGCAGCCAGCCGCCCGGGACTGCGAACACCGGGGAGCTGTTTTTT.

This clone was seen a handful of times. CDR3 coding DNA: TGTGCCAGCAGTTACCCCGGGACAGGGTTCGACGAGCAGTACTTC. Its translation is CASSYPGTGFDEQYF. This chain uses TRBV27 with TRBJ2-7; TRBD1 aligns across 9 bases. The V gene end was trimmed by 4 bases and the J gene end by 5 bases; junction bases not matched to a gene: 9. The V gene's germline CDR1 is MNHEY and CDR2 SMNVEV (reference sequence). CDR3 length equals 15 residues.

V is TRBV5-4 and J is TRBJ1-2; maybe TRBD1 (5 bases). The CDR3 runs 14 residues. The V end was cut by 4 bases, the J end by 4 bases, with 14 bases between. CDR1 is SGHNT, CDR2 YYREEE, per germline (reference sequence). The CDR3 region has the DNA TGTGCCAGCAGCCTACAGTGGGGGGTCTATGGCTACACCTTC. It is translated as CASSLQWGVYGYTF.